Included here is one TCR beta chain sequence, with context. Its antigen remains unidentified. The entry originates in a study of cytomegalovirus exposure and HLA in healthy donors (dated by TCRdb to 2015 to 2018). In terms of the full investigation: In an earlier analysis of several hundred of the donors, less than 350 Gb of sequence data and just under 120 million unique TCR beta sequences from 180 million or so T cells were reported. Donor age, sex, ethnicity and CMV serostatus were collected together with the repertoire data. About five DR-DQ haplotypes were treated as single units for association and clustering because of strong linkage in the cohort. To decide whether each TCR beta V gene segment behaved as functional or pseudogenic, an earlier analysis of some 600 of the donors relied on high-throughput TCR beta sequencing. To predict cytomegalovirus infection status, the study combined high-throughput TCR immunosequencing, statistical association of individual TCRs with disease status, and machine learning. Among the roughly 400 genotyped donors, 81% belonged to the genetic ancestry cluster associated with self-reported Caucasian donors. A later genetic analysis used genome-wide SNP genotypes for about 55% of the 666 donors, treating that subset as a discovery cohort. The study was designed to test whether signatures of past pathogen exposure could be identified by cataloging public T cell receptors. A separate validation cohort of 100 to 150 different subjects was used in addition to the 666-subject first cohort. The study profiled the T cell repertoires of about 640 subjects by immunosequencing and related them to cytomegalovirus serostatus. Typing coverage differed by locus: A, B, C, DRB1 and DQB1 were typed in roughly 629-640 donors, DQA1 in about 500, DPA1 in 606, and DPB1 in 450 to 480. HLA typing covered class I and class II loci at four-digit resolution. To study patterns of TCR occurrence, a later analysis re-analyzed previously published TCR beta repertoires from around 660 donors and added high-resolution HLA genotyping. In the later analysis, no new phenotypic data were used to find candidate immune exposures; instead, reliance was placed on TCR beta sequences and their occurrence across donors. On average, 235,054 unique TCR beta nucleotide sequences were sequenced per donor among 300 to 500 genotyped donors of the cohort, with about 17% of those sequences being non-productive. An early release covering roughly 600 HLA-typed donors comprised about 300 gigabases of sequencing data and tens of millions of unique TCR sequences. All discovery cohort repertoires had been generated using a single sequencing platform.

In total, about 650 healthy bone marrow donors made up the cohort. At the time of sampling, all cohort members were nominally healthy, though unrecorded immune exposures were likely present. The donor tested CMV seronegative and was one of the 352 seronegative cohort members. A peripheral blood sample was collected from each donor, and TCR beta sequencing was performed on peripheral blood mononuclear cells. The Qiagen DNeasy Blood Extraction Kit was used to extract genomic DNA from the blood cell samples. There are 14 amino acids in the CDR3, from cysteine to phenylalanine inclusive. Only CDR3 DNA is held: 42 bases, read in frame from base 1. The V end loses 5 bases and the J end loses 3 bases, and a stretch of 8 bases separates them. CDR1 and CDR2 were assigned from the germline V gene as MNHNS and SASEGT. The library was prepared using the immunoSEQ multiplex PCR assay. For the multiplex PCR, a mixture combining 60 forward primers for TCR Vbeta segments and 13 reverse primers for TCR Jbeta segments was used. A multiplex PCR assay on genomic DNA amplified the CDR3 region of rearranged TCR beta genes. The amplified TCR beta libraries were sequenced on the Illumina HiSeq System as 87-base-pair reads. For the original study's pipeline: A later analysis counted some 74 million unique TCR beta chains across the 666 repertoires, and around 9.9 million of these chains were shared by at least two donors. Raw reads were error-corrected and collapsed into unique sequences with a nearest-neighbor algorithm that merged closely related sequences to remove PCR and sequencing errors. To assign V, D and J gene segments, CDR3 sequences were aligned to IMGT reference sequences. For a sequence to be retained, at least a six-nucleotide match to both a V gene segment and a J gene segment was required. Rearrangements were classified as productive when the CDR3 lacked stop codons and remained in frame with V and J, and all other rearrangements were classified as non-productive. Following IMGT convention, CDR3 was defined as the stretch from the second conserved V-encoded cysteine to the conserved J-encoded phenylalanine. In an earlier analysis of around 600 of the donors, sequences lacking an unambiguous match to a single V gene segment were excluded. An earlier analysis of fewer than 750 of the donors called V segments functional above 56.7% productive rearrangements and segregating when the between-donor standard deviation exceeded 5%. A statistical classification framework was developed to diagnose cytomegalovirus status using the catalog of TCR beta chain sequences. In a later analysis, V and J genes were assigned by comparing TCR nucleotide sequences against IMGT/GENE-DB human TR gene sequences. In a later analysis, CDR3 sequences and most-parsimonious VDJ recombination scenarios were assigned using the TCRdist pipeline. A later analysis defined each TCR beta chain by its CDR3 amino acid sequence plus V-gene family, and excluded reads lacking a unique V-gene family. As a way to deal with suspected cross-contamination and a sequencing artifact, a later analysis dropped hundreds of nucleotide sequences that were highly shared and had low generation probability. For each public chain, a later analysis derived a clonal expansion index from normalized ranks of inferred template counts within each repertoire. A later analysis computed generation probabilities with a VDJ recombination model fitted to out-of-frame rearrangements, and checked the results against IGoR. In a later analysis, hypergeometric tests were used to score TCR-TCR, TCR-HLA and TCR-CMV co-occurrence, with a repertoire-size bias correction applied to TCR pairs. In a later analysis, false discovery rates were estimated by permuting HLA or CMV assignments 20 times. A later analysis grouped co-occurring TCRs with DBSCAN, adding TCRdist sequence similarity when clustering within HLA-allele-positive subsets. Co-occurrence clustering excluded repertoires with fewer than 30,000 or more than 120,000 public chains, plus five with anomalous nucleotide sharing. Drawn from immuneACCESS, this table holds only the in-frame rearrangements with V and J called that TCRdb kept. Clones are partly lost; checked studies trace under half to an unresolved V gene and leave the rest unexplained. The DNA gave D and trimming, while V, J and clone size come from that table. The table for this sample shows about 200,000 clones. The ten top clones hold roughly 0.7% of the sample.

Broad study findings and their caveats: When HLA alleles, especially DR and DQ, strongly co-occurred, TCR associations were difficult to assign to individual alleles. In a later analysis, some 17,000 TCR beta sequences were associated with specific HLA alleles at a false discovery rate of 0.05. Most TCR sequences were seen in very few donors, while some public TCRs were found in many individuals. Roughly uniform sequencing depth across donors was assumed in presence/absence analyses, although this assumption may not hold. For the cohort, immune exposure information was limited to CMV serostatus. About 17 rarely observed V segments, including chromosome 9 orphons, were excluded from the earlier analysis of just under 600 of the donors because counts were too low. According to the authors, the approach could potentially be generalized to other disease states and immunological phenotypes. In this cohort, only TCR beta chains were sequenced, and detectable features were limited by the absence of alpha or paired-chain data. V-gene and J-gene trimming of TCR beta chains was associated with a missense DCLRE1C variant in a later genetic analysis, and the association was replicated in an independent cohort. A later genetic analysis reported fewer N-insertions in productive TCRs among donors in an Asian-associated ancestry cluster than the approximately 670-donor mean. A further reported finding was that TCR beta sequences accurately predicted the HLA-A and HLA-B alleles for most subjects in the first cohort. In a later analysis, HLA-associated TCR beta chains showed more clonal expansion and lower generation probabilities than non-associated chains that were equally common. According to a later analysis, most CMV-associated TCR beta chains appeared to be HLA-restricted, and the HLA associations seemed to be driven largely by CMV exposure. A later analysis reported that several top co-occurrence clusters appeared linked to parvovirus B19, influenza, CMV and Epstein-Barr virus. Correlated functional status among segregating V segments might reflect linkage disequilibrium, but an unknown experimental factor could not be ruled out. The study listed 150 to 200 TCR beta chains as associated with cytomegalovirus. A cluster of highly shared sequence variants was judged likely to be a technical artifact of the sequencing pipeline. Because HLA typing was missing for some donors at each locus, association tests included only the typed subset. The 87-base-pair reads could not distinguish some IMGT-functional V segments, including TRBV6-2 and TRBV6-3, so those segments were excluded. According to a later analysis, TCR association rates differed among HLA loci, with DRB1 alleles showing the most associated TCRs and HLA-C alleles showing the fewest. Cytomegalovirus status was reported to be diagnosed by the classifier with high specificity and sensitivity in both the original and validation cohorts. Three of the identified cytomegalovirus-associated TCR beta chains were confirmed in vitro to be specific for cytomegalovirus antigens. In an earlier analysis of around 600 of the donors, most TCR beta V segments were observed in productive rearrangements about 87% or about 30% of the time, broadly matching IMGT annotations.

Sequencing was done on a sample of PBMCs. The chain is encoded by TRBV6-1 joined to TRBJ2-6; the D gene assignment is ambiguous. The receptor's source is a boy aged 5 to 17 in good health and CMV-seronegative. The nucleotides are TGTGCCAGCAGTTCAAACAGTGGGGCCAACGTCCTGACTTTC. This is translated as CASSSNSGANVLTF.